Each of the 21 T cell receptor beta chains below was sequenced from the same sample in a study of Ad26.COV2.S vaccination and SARS-CoV-2 variants. Libraries were prepared by immunoSEQ multiplex PCR; TCRdb keeps only in-frame clonotypes and omits some of them. The repertoire holds some 190,000 clones, with around 88% as singletons. The material was peripheral blood, obtained after recovery from COVID-19. The receptors shown here come from a human donor who had recovered from COVID-19.

This rearrangement joins TRBV9 to TRBJ2-2; D unclear. V shed 2 bases and J shed 6 bases, with 14 bases lying between them. The CDR3 has 15 residues. Looked up from germline, CDR1 is SGDLS and CDR2 is YYNGEE. CDR3: CASSVSSLLAGELFF. DNA of the CDR3: TGTGCCAGCAGCGTCTCCAGTCTTCTGGCCGGGGAGCTGTTTTTT.

CDR3: CASSFPGVAGGYSYNEQFF. For the CDR3, the DNA is TGTGCCAGCAGTTTCCCCGGGGTAGCGGGGGGTTATTCCTACAATGAGCAGTTCTTC. The rearrangement links TRBV28 to TRBJ2-1; 10 bases are shared with TRBD2. The CDR3 sequence is 19 residues long. The V gene end was trimmed by 3 bases and the J gene end by 1 base; junction bases not matched to a gene: 12. CDR1 is MDHEN, CDR2 SYDVKM, per germline.

The rearrangement links TRBV3-1 (or the pseudogene TRBV3-2) to TRBJ2-2, with 7 bases fitting TRBD2. This CDR3 spans 18 amino acids. Germline CDR1 is LGHDT and CDR2 is YNNKEL (reference sequence). J gave up 0 bases and V 3 bases, and 10 bases lay outside the gene matches. The CDR3, as DNA: TGTGCCAGCAGCCAGGGGGGTGGGAGCGGGGCGAACACCGGGGAGCTGTTTTTT. Protein sequence: CASSQGGGSGANTGELFF.

This chain joins TRBV2 and TRBJ1-1; 7 nucleotides line up with TRBD1. The germline CDR1 and CDR2 sequences are SNHLY and FYNNEI. The junction had 4 bases not matched to a gene; V was cut back by 0 bases and J by 3 bases. This CDR3 contains 15 residues. The CDR3 DNA follows: TGTGCCAGCAGTGAAGCTGGGGGACAGCACACTGAAGCTTTCTTT. Protein sequence: CASSEAGGQHTEAFF.

This clone was found a few times. The genes are TRBV5-1 and TRBJ1-2, with 7 bases matching TRBD1. Germline CDR1 SGHRS, CDR2 YFSETQ. Trimming removed 4 bases from V and 8 bases from J; junction bases left unmatched: 5. This CDR3 contains 12 residues. The CDR3 sequence: CASSPDREGYTF. The CDR3 DNA follows: TGCGCCAGCAGCCCTGACAGGGAGGGCTACACCTTC.

The V gene is TRBV5-5, the J gene TRBJ1-5; D call uncertain. The germline CDR1 and CDR2 sequences are SGHKS and YYEKEE (reference sequence). The CDR3 spans 13 residues. V was trimmed by 1 base and J by 1 base, leaving 3 bases between them. The CDR3 nucleotides are TGTGCCAGCAGCTTGATGAGCAATCAGCCCCAGCATTTT. Its translation is CASSLMSNQPQHF.

This clone has more than one count but fewer than ten. The chain combines TRBV7-2 with TRBJ2-7, with 8 positions matching TRBD2. V shed 3 bases, J shed 3 bases, and the junction held 7 bases outside the gene matches. The germline V gene has CDR1 SGHTA and CDR2 FQGNSA. There are 15 residues in the CDR3. The CDR3 reads CASSLGGLGIYEQYF. DNA for the CDR3: TGTGCCAGCAGCTTGGGGGGACTAGGGATCTACGAGCAGTACTTC.

The CDR3 DNA follows: TGTGCCAGCAGTTTGGCTATTTATAGCAATCAGCCCCAGCATTTT. Translating it yields CASSLAIYSNQPQHF. The V gene is TRBV28, the J gene TRBJ1-5; D is undetermined. Between the trimmed V and J ends, which lost 3 bases and 0 bases, there was a span of 9 bases. The germline V gene has CDR1 MDHEN and CDR2 SYDVKM. CDR3 length equals 15 residues.

The V gene is TRBV5-3, the J gene TRBJ2-7; TRBD1 aligns across 7 bases. TRBV5-3 is an ORF for which the function is uncertain. V lost 1 base to trimming and J lost 2 bases; unmatched junction nucleotides: 15. The CDR3 spans 18 residues. This chain's CDR3 is CARSLSANRDSQTYEQYF. CDR3 DNA: TGTGCCAGAAGCTTGTCGGCAAATCGGGACAGCCAGACCTACGAGCAGTACTTC.

This clone has only one observation. The rearrangement joins TRBV28 to TRBJ2-7; no clear D gene. CDR1 is MDHEN, CDR2 SYDVKM, per germline. This CDR3 has 11 residues. V dropped 5 bases and J dropped 3 bases, with 5 bases sitting between them. The chain's CDR3 is CASSQYYEQYF. The CDR3 DNA is TGTGCCAGCAGTCAGTACTACGAGCAGTACTTC. Looking up the rest from reference TRBV28 and TRBJ2-7 gives the full variable domain: DVKVTQSSRYLVKRTGEKVFLECVQDMDHENMFWYRQDPGLGLRLIYFSYDVKMKEKGDIPEGYSVSREKKERFSLILESASTNQTSMYLCASSQYYEQYFGPGTRLTVT.

This chain connects TRBV18 to TRBJ2-1, with TRBD2 identical over 10 bases. Trimming cost V 2 bases and J 5 bases; bases outside gene matches: 9. This CDR3 has 17 amino acids. Germline assignment: CDR1 KGHSH and CDR2 LQKENI. As DNA, the CDR3 is TGTGCCAGCTCACCATCCGGGAGCGGGAGGGTCAACAATGAGCAGTTCTTC. Its protein is CASSPSGSGRVNNEQFF.

The chain uses TRBV3-1 (or the pseudogene TRBV3-2) and TRBJ1-5; D not resolved. Germline CDR1 LGHDT, CDR2 YNNKEL (reference sequence). Trimming took off 0 bases at V and 5 bases at J, with 5 bases between the two ends. The CDR3 sequence is 13 residues long. The CDR3 nucleotides are TGTGCCAGCAGCCAAGATCTCGATCAGCCCCAGCATTTT. Protein sequence: CASSQDLDQPQHF.

The chain has TRBV5-1 and TRBJ2-7, with 8 bases matching TRBD1. The CDR3 is made up of 14 amino acids. Germline CDR1 SGHRS, CDR2 YFSETQ. The V and J ends lost 5 bases and 2 bases, in that order; junction bases with no gene match: 6. The CDR3 nucleotides are TGCGCCAGCAGGGTACAACAGGGGGCCTACGAGCAGTACTTC. It encodes CASRVQQGAYEQYF.

This clone was seen only a few times. This chain links TRBV2 with TRBJ1-1, with D maybe TRBD1 (5 bases). Germline values: CDR1 SNHLY, CDR2 FYNNEI. The CDR3 consists of 13 residues. V shed 7 bases and J shed 3 bases, with 12 bases lying between them. In DNA form, the CDR3 reads TGTGCCAGCATTCGGGACGGTGACACTGAAGCTTTCTTT. Amino acids: CASIRDGDTEAFF.

J is TRBJ2-5 and V is TRBV6-5; D unclear. Germline loops: CDR1 MNHEY, CDR2 SVGAGI. V was cut by 5 bases and J by 5 bases, with 9 bases left in between. This CDR3 is built from 12 residues. For the CDR3, the DNA is TGTGCCAGCAGTAGATGGGGTGAGACCCAGTACTTC. Its protein product is CASSRWGETQYF.

The J gene is TRBJ1-2, the V gene TRBV5-4; D perhaps matches TRBD1 (5 bases). V lost 6 bases and J lost 3, with 15 bases in between. CDR3 size: 14 residues. Germline assignment: CDR1 SGHNT and CDR2 YYREEE (reference sequence). The CDR3 is CASTSRGGYYGYTF. CDR3 coding DNA: TGTGCCAGCACCTCTAGGGGAGGGTACTATGGCTACACCTTC.

This chain joins TRBV5-1 and TRBJ2-1, with 7 bases that match TRBD2. The CDR3 is 13 residues long. Germline CDR1 and CDR2: SGHRS and YFSETQ. The V gene end was trimmed by 5 bases and the J gene end by 8 bases; junction bases not matched to a gene: 7. Written as DNA, the CDR3 is TGCGCCAGCAGTGGGGGGGATCTCGATGAGCAGTTCTTC. The encoded protein is CASSGGDLDEQFF.

The V gene is TRBV19, the J gene TRBJ1-4, with D maybe TRBD1 (5 bases). The CDR3 contains 14 residues. Germline lookup yields CDR1 LNHDA and CDR2 SQIVND (reference sequence). V dropped 9 bases and J dropped 6 bases, with 17 bases sitting between them. This CDR3 is CASRVTGGDEKLFF. The CDR3, as DNA: TGTGCCAGCCGAGTAACAGGTGGGGATGAAAAACTGTTTTTT.

The V call is TRBV2, the J call TRBJ2-7; TRBD1 matches at 9 bases. The CDR3 runs to 15 residues. The V gene end was trimmed by 5 bases and the J gene end by 2 bases; junction bases not matched to a gene: 7. Germline V gives CDR1 SNHLY, CDR2 FYNNEI. CDR3 protein: CASSLDRGTAYEQYF. The CDR3 coding sequence is TGTGCCAGCAGTCTGGACAGGGGTACCGCCTACGAGCAGTACTTC.

For this clone: At the DNA level, this CDR3 is encoded by other sequences in the same sample as well. The chain recombines TRBV10-3 with TRBJ2-7; D is unresolved. CDR1 and CDR2 (germline): ENHRY, SYGVKD. CDR3 size: 12 residues. Between the trimmed V and J ends, which lost 0 bases and 4 bases, there was a span of 4 bases. The CDR3 DNA reads as TGTGCCATCAGTGAGTCGGGGTACGAGCAGTACTTC. It yields the protein CAISESGYEQYF.

The chain joins TRBV9 to TRBJ2-5, with 10 bases that match TRBD1. This CDR3 has 14 residues. V lost 7 bases to trimming and J lost 4 bases; unmatched junction nucleotides: 7. Germline V gene sequence: CDR1 SGDLS, CDR2 YYNGEE. This chain's CDR3 is CASSWTGGAETQYF. The CDR3 DNA reads TGTGCCAGCTCCTGGACAGGGGGGGCAGAGACCCAGTACTTC.